These 24 T cell receptor beta chains were sequenced from one sample in a study of molecular identifiers for immune sequencing clone quantification. A single record per CDR3 protein comes from TCRdb applying MiXCR to the PCR reads. The table shows a few hundred thousand distinct CDR3 sequences, with about 25% occurring only once. The sample taken for sequencing was naive CD8+ T cells from blood, with Jurkat cell RNA spiked in. The subset was: FACS-sorted CD8+CD4-CCR7+CD45RA+ naive T cells. These receptors came from a human donor in good health. Some libraries in this study had Jurkat cell RNA spiked in.

The V gene is TRBV10-3, the J gene TRBJ2-2; TRBD2 aligns across 7 bases. The V and J ends lost 6 bases and 0 bases, in that order; junction bases with no gene match: 7. The length of the CDR3 is 16 residues. Germline V gene lookup returns CDR1 ENHRY and CDR2 SYGVKD. The CDR3 is CAIRPLAETNTGELFF. Written as DNA, the CDR3 is TGTGCCATCAGACCTCTAGCGGAGACGAACACCGGGGAGCTGTTTTTT.

This clonotype has at least ten counts. This chain links TRBV9 with TRBJ1-1; no clear D gene. V was pared by 5 bases and J by 4 bases, with 12 bases between. CDR1 and CDR2 from the germline V gene are SGDLS and YYNGEE. The CDR3 length is 13 residues. CDR3 DNA: TGTGCCAGCAGTCACGGAGGAAGCACTGAAGCTTTCTTT. Residues: CASSHGGSTEAFF.

In this sample, this clonotype turned up a few times. The gene calls are TRBV2 and TRBJ1-2; a weak D match, TRBD1 (5 bases). This CDR3 contains 18 residues. Germline V gene lookup returns CDR1 SNHLY and CDR2 FYNNEI. Between the trimmed V and J ends, which lost 0 bases and 0 bases, there was a span of 17 bases. CDR3 amino acids: CASSEALPGDRANYGYTF. The CDR3 bases are TGTGCCAGCAGTGAAGCGCTTCCGGGGGACCGAGCTAACTATGGCTACACCTTC.

This clonotype came up a few times. The genes are TRBV6-8 and TRBJ2-7; 12 positions match TRBD2. The CDR3 sequence is 16 residues long. Germline assignment: CDR1 MNHGY and CDR2 SAAAGT. V shed 2 bases and J 3 bases; nucleotides not matched to a gene: 5. The CDR3 DNA follows: TGTGCCAGCAGTTACCTTCGACTAGCGGGAGACTACGAGCAGTACTTC. It encodes CASSYLRLAGDYEQYF.

Remarks on this clonotype: A much larger clone differs by one base, so this may be a read error. The chain joins TRBV28 to TRBJ1-1; D perhaps matches TRBD1 (5 bases). In germline, CDR1 is MDHEN, CDR2 SYDVKM. CDR3 length equals 14 residues. The CDR3 DNA reads as TGTGCCTGCAGTGTTATGACAGTGAACACTGAAGCTTTCTTT. Protein product: CACSVMTVNTEAFF.

A note on this clonotype: This may be a read error: a much more frequent sequence differs by one nucleotide. The CDR3 carries no conserved terminal phenylalanine or tryptophan, so it likely arises from a read error. The V gene is TRBV25-1, the J gene TRBJ2-7; possible D gene TRBD2, 6 bases. V lost 4 bases to trimming and J lost 3 bases, with 16 bases between them. The CDR3 sequence is 15 residues long. CDR1 and CDR2 (germline): MGHDK, SYGVNS. The CDR3 sequence is CASSALRRGGYEQYL. In DNA, the CDR3 is TGTGCCAGCAGTGCCCTCCGGAGGGGCGGCTACGAGCAGTACCTC.

This clonotype was seen more than once but under ten times. The V and J genes are TRBV27 and TRBJ1-3; D is uncertain. CDR1 and CDR2 (germline): MNHEY, SMNVEV (reference sequence). Trimming left V 7 bases short and J 9 bases short, with 16 bases between. CDR3 length: 13 amino acids. CDR3 amino acids: CASKDWRESTIYF. CDR3 nucleotides: TGTGCCAGCAAAGATTGGCGGGAGTCCACCATATATTTT.

This clonotype was counted a single time. The rearrangement joins TRBV7-2 to TRBJ2-1; the match to TRBD2 covers 8 bases. J was trimmed by 7 bases and V by 6 bases; bases with no gene match: 11. CDR3 size: 15 residues. Germline V CDR1 and CDR2: SGHTA, FQGNSA. CDR3 protein: CASSRVAGLTNEQFF. CDR3 DNA: TGTGCCAGCAGTCGAGTAGCGGGACTTACTAATGAGCAGTTCTTC.

The chain links TRBV6-1 to TRBJ2-7, with TRBD1 matching 7 bases. Germline trimming cut 3 bases from V and 1 base from J; bases unmatched to any gene: 9. Germline-derived CDR1 and CDR2 are MNHNS and SASEGT. This CDR3 is built from 16 residues. CDR3 in DNA: TGTGCCAGCAGTGACCCCCCGGGACAGAGGTCCTACGAGCAGTACTTC. Its protein is CASSDPPGQRSYEQYF.

The rearrangement links TRBV28 to TRBJ2-7; D unresolved. The CDR3 contains 12 residues. Germline V gene sequence: CDR1 MDHEN, CDR2 SYDVKM. V lost 8 bases, J lost 4 bases, and 12 bases lay in between. The CDR3 protein is CASVRCLYEQYF. CDR3 sequence (DNA): TGTGCCAGCGTTCGCTGCCTTTACGAGCAGTACTTC.

The gene calls are TRBV27 and TRBJ1-5; TRBD1 matches at 9 bases. The CDR3 is 19 residues long. Germline V CDR1 and CDR2: MNHEY, SMNVEV (reference sequence). The V gene end was trimmed by 5 bases and the J gene end by 0 bases; junction bases not matched to a gene: 14. For the CDR3, the DNA is TGTGCCAGCAGTCCCCCCACAGGGGGCTCTACTTATAGCAATCAGCCCCAGCATTTT. Translated: CASSPPTGGSTYSNQPQHF.

The rearrangement joins TRBV7-3 to TRBJ2-3, with 7 nucleotides matching TRBD2. CDR3 size: 15 residues. The junction had 6 bases not matched to a gene; V was cut back by 6 bases and J by 0 bases. Germline CDR1 reads SGHTA; CDR2 reads FQGTGA. CDR3 amino acids: CASRPSGSSTDTQYF. The CDR3 DNA reads TGTGCCAGCAGGCCTAGCGGCTCTAGCACAGATACGCAGTATTTT.

This clonotype was seen repeatedly, ten times or more. The chain uses TRBV29-1 and TRBJ1-1; maybe TRBD1 (6 bases). V was cut by 6 bases and J by 3 bases, with 14 bases left in between. The CDR3 length is 13 residues. Germline CDR1 and CDR2: SQVTM and ANQGSEA. CDR3 loop: CSVKQGADTEAFF. The DNA for the CDR3 is TGCAGCGTCAAACAGGGAGCGGACACTGAAGCTTTCTTT.

This clonotype was recorded at least ten times. The chain combines TRBV28 with TRBJ2-7, with 11 bases lining up with TRBD2. This CDR3 comprises 17 residues. Trimming at V came to 6 bases and at J to 2 bases, leaving 12 bases not matched to a gene. Germline V lookup: CDR1 MDHEN, CDR2 SYDVKM. CDR3 region: CASRPRAGLAETYEQYF. In nucleotides, the CDR3 is TGTGCCAGCAGGCCACGAGCGGGACTAGCGGAAACCTACGAGCAGTACTTC.

On this clonotype: A clone one base away is much larger, so this may be a read error. This chain connects TRBV7-3 to TRBJ1-1, with TRBD1 identical over 9 bases. From germline, CDR1 is SGHTA and CDR2 FQGTGA. The CDR3 runs to 15 residues. V gave up 3 bases and J gave up 4 bases; unmatched junction bases: 6. The CDR3 sequence: CASSFTGGEGTEAFF. The CDR3 DNA reads as TGTGCCAGCAGCTTTACAGGGGGCGAGGGCACTGAAGCTTTCTTT. Full variable domain (rest looked up from reference TRBV7-3 and TRBJ1-1): GAGVSQTPSNKVTEKGKYVELRCDPISGHTALYWYRQSLGQGPEFLIYFQGTGAADDSGLPNDRFFAVRPEGSVSTLKIQRTERGDSAVYLCASSFTGGEGTEAFFGQGTRLTVV.

This clonotype was counted between two and nine times. CDR3 amino acids: CASSQDFLLQETQYF. CDR3 nucleotides: TGCGCCAGCAGCCAAGATTTCCTCCTCCAAGAGACCCAGTACTTC. The chain couples TRBV4-3 to TRBJ2-5; D gene ambiguous. V was clipped by 0 bases and J by 1 base, with 9 bases between them. Looked up from germline, CDR1 is LGHNA and CDR2 is YSLEER. There are 15 residues in the CDR3.

With respect to this clonotype: The junction differs from germline at one of its ends, possibly a read error. J is TRBJ2-5 and V is TRBV12-3 or TRBV12-4, with 8 bases aligning to TRBD2. The CDR3 runs to 17 residues. CDR3 protein: CASSLTAGGPYQETQHF. The CDR3 nucleotides read TGTGCCAGCAGTTTAACGGCGGGGGGCCCGTACCAAGAGACCCAGCACTTC.

This clonotype was recorded a few times. V usage is TRBV4-1 and J usage is TRBJ2-5; 7 bases line up with TRBD2. V trimming: 1 base; J trimming: 3 bases; junction bases outside the gene matches: 5. From germline, CDR1 is MGHRA and CDR2 YSYEKL. The CDR3 consists of 15 residues. DNA for the CDR3: TGCGCCAGCAGCCAAGTGGGGGGGGTGAAAGAGACCCAGTACTTC. This translates into CASSQVGGVKETQYF.

This clonotype was seen ten or more times. This chain joins TRBV29-1 and TRBJ2-2; a weak D match, TRBD1 (6 bases). The CDR3 loop spans 16 amino acids. Trimming took 0 bases from V and 5 from J, leaving 16 bases between them. Germline lookup yields CDR1 SQVTM and CDR2 ANQGSEA. Here the CDR3 reads CSVEDLVQGQTGELFF. The DNA for the CDR3 is TGCAGCGTTGAAGATCTTGTTCAGGGACAAACCGGGGAGCTGTTTTTT.

This clonotype turned up a few times. The chain joins TRBV9 to TRBJ2-1, with TRBD2 matching 9 bases. Looked up from germline, CDR1 is SGDLS and CDR2 is YYNGEE. After removal of 5 bases from V and 9 bases from J, the junction contained 3 bases not matched to a gene. CDR3 length: 12 residues. CDR3 sequence (DNA): TGTGCCAGCAGTGGACTAGCGAGTGAGCAGTTCTTC. Its protein product is CASSGLASEQFF.

The chain couples TRBV27 to TRBJ2-3; D is ambiguous. Per the germline V gene, CDR1 is MNHEY and CDR2 is SMNVEV (reference sequence). V was clipped by 8 bases and J by 0 bases, with 15 bases between them. This CDR3 is 15 amino acids long. The CDR3 reads CASGLSVVSTDTQYF. CDR3 DNA sequence: TGTGCCAGCGGCCTTTCAGTGGTTAGCACAGATACGCAGTATTTT.

J is TRBJ1-1 and V is TRBV5-8; TRBD1 might be the D (6 bases). The CDR3 has 17 amino acids. V gave up 0 bases and J gave up 4 bases, with 19 bases separating them. CDR1 is SGHTS and CDR2 is YDEGEE in the germline V gene. DNA for the CDR3: TGTGCCAGCAGCTTGGACGGGGATACAGGGTTCTTCACTGAAGCTTTCTTT. Its protein product is CASSLDGDTGFFTEAFF.

There are a few counts of this clonotype. CDR3 residues: CSAMEGLAKNIQYF. The DNA for the CDR3 is TGCAGTGCTATGGAGGGCCTAGCCAAAAACATTCAGTACTTC. The chain links TRBV20-1 to TRBJ2-4, with D maybe TRBD2 (6 bases). V was pared by 4 bases and J by 0 bases, with 10 bases between. Germline V CDR1 and CDR2: DFQATT, SNEGSKA (reference sequence). The length of the CDR3 is 14 residues.

This clonotype was detected only a few times. This may arise from a read error, as a much more abundant clone is one base away. The rearrangement joins TRBV29-1 to TRBJ1-1, with D unresolved. This CDR3 region has 14 residues. Germline V gene lookup returns CDR1 SQVTM and CDR2 ANQGSEA. The CDR3 bases are TGCAGCGTTGAGGTCAGGTCGGCGAACGCTGAAGCTTTCTTT. This sequence encodes CSVEVRSANAEAFF.